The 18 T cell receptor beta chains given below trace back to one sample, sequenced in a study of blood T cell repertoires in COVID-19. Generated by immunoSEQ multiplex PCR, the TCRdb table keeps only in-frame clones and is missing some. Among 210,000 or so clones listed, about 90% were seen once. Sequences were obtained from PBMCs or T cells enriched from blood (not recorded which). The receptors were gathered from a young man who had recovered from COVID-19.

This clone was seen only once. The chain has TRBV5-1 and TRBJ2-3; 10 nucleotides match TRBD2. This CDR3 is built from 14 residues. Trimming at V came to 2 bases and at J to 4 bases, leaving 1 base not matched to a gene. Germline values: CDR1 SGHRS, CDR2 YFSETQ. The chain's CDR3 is CASSFLAGADTQYF. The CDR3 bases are TGCGCCAGCAGCTTCCTAGCGGGAGCAGATACGCAGTATTTT.

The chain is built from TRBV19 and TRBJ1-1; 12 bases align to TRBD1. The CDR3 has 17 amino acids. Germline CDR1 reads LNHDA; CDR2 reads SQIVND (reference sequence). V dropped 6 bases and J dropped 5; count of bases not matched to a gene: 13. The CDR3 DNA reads TGTGCCAGTAGCCCGACCGGGACAGGGGGCTCCGGGACTGAAGCTTTCTTT. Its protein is CASSPTGTGGSGTEAFF. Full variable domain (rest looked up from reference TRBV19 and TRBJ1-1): DGGITQSPKYLFRKEGQNVTLSCEQNLNHDAMYWYRQDPGQGLRLIYYSQIVNDFQKGDIAEGYSVSREKKESFPLTVTSAQKNPTAFYLCASSPTGTGGSGTEAFFGQGTRLTVV.

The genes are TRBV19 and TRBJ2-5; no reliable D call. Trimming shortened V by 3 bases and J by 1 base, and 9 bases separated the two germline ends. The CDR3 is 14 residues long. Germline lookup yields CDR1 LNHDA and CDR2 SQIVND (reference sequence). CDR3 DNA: TGTGCCAGTAGTATCGTGAACTCCCAAGAGACCCAGTACTTC. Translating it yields CASSIVNSQETQYF. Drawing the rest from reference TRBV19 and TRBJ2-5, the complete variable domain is DGGITQSPKYLFRKEGQNVTLSCEQNLNHDAMYWYRQDPGQGLRLIYYSQIVNDFQKGDIAEGYSVSREKKESFPLTVTSAQKNPTAFYLCASSIVNSQETQYFGPGTRLLVL.

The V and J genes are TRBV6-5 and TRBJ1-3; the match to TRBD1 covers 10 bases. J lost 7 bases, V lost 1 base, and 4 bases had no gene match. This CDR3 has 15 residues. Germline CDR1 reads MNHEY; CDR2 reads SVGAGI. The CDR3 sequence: CASSYLRDRGNTIYF. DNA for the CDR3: TGTGCCAGCAGTTACTTGCGGGACAGGGGCAACACCATATATTTT.

CDR3 in amino acids: CASSVGSYQPQHF. CDR3 DNA sequence: TGTGCCAGCAGCGTAGGCAGTTATCAGCCCCAGCATTTT. The chain uses TRBV9 and TRBJ1-5, with unresolved D. Germline lookup yields CDR1 SGDLS and CDR2 YYNGEE. V gave up 0 bases and J gave up 5 bases, with 6 bases separating them. This CDR3 region has 13 residues.

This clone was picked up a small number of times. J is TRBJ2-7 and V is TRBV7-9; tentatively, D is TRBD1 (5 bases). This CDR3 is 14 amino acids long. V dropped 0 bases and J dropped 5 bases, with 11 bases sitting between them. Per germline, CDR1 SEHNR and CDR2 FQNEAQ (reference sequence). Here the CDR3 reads CASSLAGVGNEQYF. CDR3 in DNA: TGTGCCAGCAGCTTAGCAGGGGTTGGGAACGAGCAGTACTTC.

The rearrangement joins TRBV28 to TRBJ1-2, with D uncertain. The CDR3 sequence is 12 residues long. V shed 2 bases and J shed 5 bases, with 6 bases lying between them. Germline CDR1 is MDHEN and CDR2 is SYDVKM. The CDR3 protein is CASSLITYGYTF. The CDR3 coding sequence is TGTGCCAGCAGTTTAATAACTTATGGCTACACCTTC.

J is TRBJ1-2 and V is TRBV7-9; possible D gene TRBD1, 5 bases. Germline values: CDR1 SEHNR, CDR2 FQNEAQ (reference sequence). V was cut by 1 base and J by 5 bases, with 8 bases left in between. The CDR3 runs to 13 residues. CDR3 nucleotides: TGTGCCAGCAGCTTAGATGACAGTTATGGCTACACCTTC. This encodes CASSLDDSYGYTF.

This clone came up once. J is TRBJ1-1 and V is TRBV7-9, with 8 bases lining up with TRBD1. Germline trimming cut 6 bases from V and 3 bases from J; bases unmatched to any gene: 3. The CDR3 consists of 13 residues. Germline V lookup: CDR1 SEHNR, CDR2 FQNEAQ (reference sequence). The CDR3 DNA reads TGTGCCAGCAGTATACAGGGGGACACTGAAGCTTTCTTT. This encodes CASSIQGDTEAFF.

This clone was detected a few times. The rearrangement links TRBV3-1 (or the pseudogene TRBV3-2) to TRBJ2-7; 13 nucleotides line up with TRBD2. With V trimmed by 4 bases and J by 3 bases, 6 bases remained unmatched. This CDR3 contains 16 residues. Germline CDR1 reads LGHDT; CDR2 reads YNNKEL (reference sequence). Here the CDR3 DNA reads TGTGCCAGCAGCCGCCGGGGACTAGCGGGGTTCTACGAGCAGTACTTC. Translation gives CASSRRGLAGFYEQYF.

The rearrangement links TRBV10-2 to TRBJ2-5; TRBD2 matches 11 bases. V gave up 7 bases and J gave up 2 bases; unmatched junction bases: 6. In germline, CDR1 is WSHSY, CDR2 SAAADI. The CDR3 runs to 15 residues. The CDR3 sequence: CASTTTSGTQETQYF. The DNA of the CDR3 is TGCGCCAGCACCACGACTAGCGGGACACAAGAGACCCAGTACTTC.

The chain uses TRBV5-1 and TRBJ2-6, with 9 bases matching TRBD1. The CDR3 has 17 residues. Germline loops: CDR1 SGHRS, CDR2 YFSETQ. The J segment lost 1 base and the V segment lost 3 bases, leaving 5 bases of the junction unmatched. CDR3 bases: TGCGCCAGCAGCTCTGGGACAGGGTTTTCTGGGGCCAACGTCCTGACTTTC. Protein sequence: CASSSGTGFSGANVLTF.

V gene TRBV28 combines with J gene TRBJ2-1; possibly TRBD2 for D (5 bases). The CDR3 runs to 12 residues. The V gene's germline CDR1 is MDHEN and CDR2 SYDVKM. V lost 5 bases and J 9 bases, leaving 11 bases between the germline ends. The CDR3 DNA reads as TGTGCCAGCAGTCCCCTTCTAGCTGAGCAGTTCTTC. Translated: CASSPLLAEQFF.

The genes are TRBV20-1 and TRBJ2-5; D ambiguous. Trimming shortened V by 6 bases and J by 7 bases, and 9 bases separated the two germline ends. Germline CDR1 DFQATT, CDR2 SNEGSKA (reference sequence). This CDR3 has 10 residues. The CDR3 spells CSALRGTQYF. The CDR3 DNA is TGCAGTGCCCTGCGAGGGACCCAGTACTTC.

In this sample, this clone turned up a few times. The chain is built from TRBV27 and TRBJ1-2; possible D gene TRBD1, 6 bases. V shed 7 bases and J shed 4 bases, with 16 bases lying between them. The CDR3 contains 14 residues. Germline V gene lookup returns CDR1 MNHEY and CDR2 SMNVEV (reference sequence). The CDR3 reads CASMLSRGGYGYTF. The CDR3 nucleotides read TGTGCCAGCATGCTCTCTCGAGGGGGCTATGGCTACACCTTC.

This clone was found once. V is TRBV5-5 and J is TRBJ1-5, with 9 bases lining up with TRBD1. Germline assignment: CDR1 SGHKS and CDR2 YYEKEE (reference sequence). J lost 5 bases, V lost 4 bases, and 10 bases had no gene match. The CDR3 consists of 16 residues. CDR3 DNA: TGTGCCAGCAGCGGAACATACAGGGGGCGAGATCAGCCCCAGCATTTT. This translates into CASSGTYRGRDQPQHF.

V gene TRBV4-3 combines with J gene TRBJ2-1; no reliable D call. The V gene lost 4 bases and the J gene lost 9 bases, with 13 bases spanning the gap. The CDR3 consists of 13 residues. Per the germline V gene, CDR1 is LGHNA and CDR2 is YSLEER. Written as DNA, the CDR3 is TGCGCCAGCAGCCGAGGCCCACTTACTGAGCAGTTCTTC. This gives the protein CASSRGPLTEQFF.

CDR3 sequence reads: CASSHGGGTRNQPQHF. The CDR3 nucleotides are TGCGCCAGCAGCCACGGGGGGGGCACGAGGAATCAGCCCCAGCATTTT. V and J are TRBV4-1 and TRBJ1-5; maybe TRBD1 (6 bases). CDR3 length equals 16 residues. The germline gives CDR1 MGHRA, CDR2 YSYEKL. The V end lost 3 bases, the J end lost 4 bases, and 16 bases lay between the germline ends.